The next 23 T cell receptor beta chains were all read from a single sample in a study of T cell responses to AZD1222 COVID-19 vaccine. Some clones are missing from TCRdb's copy, which holds only in-frame ones; the method was immunoSEQ multiplex PCR. The sample yields 150,000 or so clones, approximately 92% seen once. The sequenced sample was peripheral blood, obtained on day 0 of AZD1222 vaccination. The receptors come from an adult in good health.

The gene calls are TRBV10-2 and TRBJ1-1, with D perhaps matching TRBD1 (5 bases). Germline values: CDR1 WSHSY, CDR2 SAAADI. Between the trimmed V and J ends, which lost 3 bases and 1 base, there was a span of 12 bases. The CDR3 consists of 15 residues. The CDR3 reads CASSDGAGANTEAFF. The DNA for the CDR3 is TGCGCCAGCAGTGATGGGGCAGGCGCGAACACTGAAGCTTTCTTT.

This chain links TRBV5-6 with TRBJ1-5, with a weak D call TRBD1 (5 bases). This CDR3 is built from 15 residues. The V and J ends lost 0 bases and 7 bases respectively, with 14 bases between them. Germline CDR1 is SGHDT and CDR2 is YYEEEE. The CDR3 nucleotides read TGTGCCAGCAGCTTGGCCAGGGCCCCCAGGCAGCCCCAGCATTTT. This encodes CASSLARAPRQPQHF.

The chain employs TRBV27 and TRBJ1-4; TRBD1 matches at 12 bases. There are 17 residues in the CDR3. Germline V lookup: CDR1 MNHEY, CDR2 SMNVEV (reference sequence). V gave up 8 bases and J gave up 2 bases; unmatched junction bases: 9. This CDR3 is CASHRDRGPWTNEKLFF. The CDR3 DNA sequence: TGTGCCAGCCACCGGGACAGGGGGCCCTGGACTAATGAAAAACTGTTTTTT.

The gene calls are TRBV30 and TRBJ1-5; TRBD1 aligns across 9 bases. The V gene end was trimmed by 0 bases and the J gene end by 2 bases; junction bases not matched to a gene: 11. CDR3 length: 18 amino acids. CDR1 GTSNPN and CDR2 SVGIG come from the germline V gene (reference sequence). The CDR3 loop is CAWSVPTGGPYGNQPQHF. CDR3 in DNA: TGTGCCTGGAGTGTCCCGACAGGGGGTCCCTATGGCAATCAGCCCCAGCATTTT.

This CDR3 reads CASSLGLAELNEQFF. CDR3 DNA sequence: TGTGCCAGCAGTCTCGGACTAGCGGAGCTCAATGAGCAGTTCTTC. The V call is TRBV28, the J call TRBJ2-1; 10 nucleotides match TRBD2. The CDR3 totals 15 residues. Trimming at V came to 5 bases and at J to 6 bases, leaving 7 bases not matched to a gene. Germline CDR1 MDHEN, CDR2 SYDVKM. Full variable domain (remainder filled in from reference TRBV28 and TRBJ2-1): DVKVTQSSRYLVKRTGEKVFLECVQDMDHENMFWYRQDPGLGLRLIYFSYDVKMKEKGDIPEGYSVSREKKERFSLILESASTNQTSMYLCASSLGLAELNEQFFGPGTRLTVL.

The chain combines TRBV19 with TRBJ2-7, with D hard to call. Germline V gene data show CDR1 as LNHDA and CDR2 as SQIVND (reference sequence). V gave up 7 bases and J gave up 2 bases, with 39 bases separating them. The CDR3 is 22 amino acids. CDR3 nucleotides: TGTGCCAGTAACTGCCACCATCTCCCCTATTTCAAGGGTGATCTTAGAACCTACGAGCAGTACTTC. Amino acid sequence: CASNCHHLPYFKGDLRTYEQYF.

The J gene is TRBJ1-6, the V gene TRBV6-6; 9 nucleotides match TRBD1. V lost 5 bases and J lost 1; bases outside the gene matches: 18. Germline V gives CDR1 MNHNY, CDR2 SVGAGI (reference sequence). The CDR3 runs to 21 residues. CDR3 nucleotides: TGTGCCAGCAGTCTTACGCTCCCTCAGACAGGGGGGTCGTCCTATAATTCACCCCTCCACTTT. Its protein is CASSLTLPQTGGSSYNSPLHF.

The rearrangement joins TRBV9 to TRBJ2-3; D is undetermined. Germline V CDR1 and CDR2: SGDLS, YYNGEE. Trimming left V 2 bases short and J 4 bases short, with 14 bases between. The CDR3 loop spans 15 amino acids. The CDR3 coding sequence is TGTGCCAGCAGCGTCTCCGAAATGAATGCAGATACGCAGTATTTT. This encodes CASSVSEMNADTQYF.

The CDR3 region has the DNA TGTGCCAGCAGCGGAACCGGGACAGGGGATCAGCCCCAGCATTTT. Residues: CASSGTGTGDQPQHF. This sequence joins TRBV7-8 and TRBJ1-5; the match to TRBD1 covers 10 bases. Germline V CDR1 and CDR2: SGHVS, FQNEAQ. With V trimmed by 5 bases and J by 5 bases, 6 bases remained unmatched. This CDR3 has 15 residues.

The V call is TRBV13, the J call TRBJ2-2, with a tentative D call TRBD2 (5 bases). CDR3 length equals 16 residues. Trimming pared 1 base from V and 6 bases from J, leaving 15 bases between. From germline, CDR1 is PRHDT and CDR2 FYEKMQ (reference sequence). The CDR3 here is CASSLVSLAGPGELFF. The CDR3 DNA is TGTGCCAGCAGCTTAGTTTCCCTAGCAGGTCCCGGGGAGCTGTTTTTT.

The V gene is TRBV28, the J gene TRBJ2-7, with TRBD1 identical over 9 bases. This CDR3 comprises 15 residues. Per germline, CDR1 MDHEN and CDR2 SYDVKM. J gave up 4 bases and V 5 bases, and 9 bases lay outside the gene matches. The CDR3 region has the DNA TGTGCCAGCAGTGGACCGGGACAGGGAACTTACGAGCAGTACTTC. Protein sequence: CASSGPGQGTYEQYF.

The V gene is TRBV28, the J gene TRBJ1-5; the D gene is possibly TRBD1 (5 bases). V lost 4 bases to trimming and J lost 2 bases, with 12 bases between them. The CDR3 totals 15 residues. Germline V gene sequence: CDR1 MDHEN, CDR2 SYDVKM. The chain's CDR3 is CASSSWGVGNQPQHF. CDR3 sequence (DNA): TGTGCCAGCAGTTCGTGGGGGGTGGGCAATCAGCCCCAGCATTTT.

The chain joins TRBV7-9 to TRBJ1-1; 8 bases map to TRBD1. V gave up 4 bases and J gave up 6 bases; unmatched junction bases: 7. The CDR3 has 14 residues. Germline CDR1 SEHNR, CDR2 FQNEAQ (reference sequence). The CDR3 here is CASSYILQGAEAFF. The CDR3 bases are TGTGCCAGCAGCTACATACTACAGGGGGCTGAAGCTTTCTTT.

The V call is TRBV5-1, the J call TRBJ2-1; 10 positions match TRBD2. Trimming at V came to 0 bases and at J to 9 bases, leaving 9 bases not matched to a gene. The CDR3 is 16 residues long. Germline CDR1 SGHRS, CDR2 YFSETQ. CDR3 DNA sequence: TGCGCCAGCAGCTTGGGTGGGACTAGCGATGTGGGTGAGCAGTTCTTC. Translation: CASSLGGTSDVGEQFF.

CDR3 sequence reads: CASSLDVSGNTIYF. In nucleotides, the CDR3 is TGTGCCAGCAGCTTAGATGTTTCTGGAAACACCATATATTTT. V and J are TRBV7-2 and TRBJ1-3; D remains unclear. V lost 1 base and J 1 base, leaving 5 bases between the germline ends. In germline, CDR1 is SGHTA, CDR2 FQGNSA. This CDR3 has 14 residues. Full variable domain (rest looked up from reference TRBV7-2 and TRBJ1-3): GAGVSQSPSNKVTEKGKDVELRCDPISGHTALYWYRQSLGQGLEFLIYFQGNSAPDKSGLPSDRFSAERTGGSVSTLTIQRTQQEDSAVYLCASSLDVSGNTIYFGEGSWLTVV.

The V gene is TRBV2, the J gene TRBJ1-2; a possible D gene is TRBD1 (6 bases). CDR3 length: 13 amino acids. Germline V CDR1 and CDR2: SNHLY, FYNNEI. The V end lost 2 bases, the J end lost 8 bases, and 12 bases lay between the germline ends. The CDR3 is CASSERGALGYTF. The CDR3 coding sequence is TGTGCCAGCAGTGAACGGGGGGCCCTAGGCTACACCTTC.

V usage is TRBV28 and J usage is TRBJ2-3; 7 positions agree with TRBD2. CDR1 is MDHEN, CDR2 SYDVKM, per germline. With V trimmed by 1 base and J by 2 bases, 6 bases remained unmatched. CDR3 length equals 16 residues. CDR3: CASSLLPGGLTDTQYF. CDR3 coding DNA: TGTGCCAGCAGTTTATTACCGGGAGGACTCACAGATACGCAGTATTTT.

The V call is TRBV2, the J call TRBJ2-2; TRBD2 matches at 8 bases. This CDR3 has 13 residues. Germline trimming cut 6 bases from V and 5 bases from J; bases unmatched to any gene: 2. Germline CDR1 and CDR2: SNHLY and FYNNEI. The CDR3 DNA sequence: TGTGCCAGCAGCGGGACTAGTACCGGGGAGCTGTTTTTT. It yields the protein CASSGTSTGELFF.

This chain links TRBV7-6 with TRBJ1-1; D gene uncertain. Germline assignment: CDR1 SGHVS and CDR2 FNYEAQ. The V end lost 3 bases, the J end lost 0 bases, and 8 bases lay between the germline ends. This CDR3 has 14 amino acids. CDR3 protein: CASSLTEVNTEAFF. The CDR3 DNA follows: TGTGCCAGCAGCTTGACGGAGGTGAACACTGAAGCTTTCTTT.

As for this clone: The junction shows a germline mismatch at one end, possibly a read error. V and J are TRBV13 and TRBJ2-7, with 11 positions matching TRBD2. Per germline, CDR1 PRHDT and CDR2 FYEKMQ (reference sequence). CDR3 length equals 16 residues. The DNA of the CDR3 is TGTACCAGCAGCTTACGGGGACTAGCGGACTCCTACGAGCAGTACTTC. Protein: CTSSLRGLADSYEQYF. Complete variable domain (other parts from reference TRBV13 and TRBJ2-7): AAGVIQSPRHLIKEKRETATLKCYPIPRHDTVYWYQQGPGQDPQFLISFYEKMQSDKGSIPDRFSAQQFSDYHSELNMSSLELGDSALYFCTSSLRGLADSYEQYFGPGTRLTVT.

This clone has only one observation. The CDR3 is CASSVDYRRGEKLFF. The CDR3 nucleotides are TGTGCCAGCAGCGTAGATTATAGGCGGGGGGAAAAACTGTTTTTT. This chain links TRBV9 with TRBJ1-4, with D perhaps TRBD1 (5 bases). Trimming left V 0 bases short and J 8 bases short, with 14 bases between. Germline lookup yields CDR1 SGDLS and CDR2 YYNGEE. The CDR3 spans 15 residues.

The CDR3 sequence is CASSPGRDTQYF. CDR3 nucleotides: TGTGCCAGCAGCCCCGGAAGAGATACGCAGTATTTT. This chain uses TRBV7-8 with TRBJ2-3; D not resolved. CDR1 SGHVS and CDR2 FQNEAQ come from the germline V gene. CDR3 size: 12 residues. V was clipped by 5 bases and J by 5 bases, with 8 bases between them.

This chain joins TRBV12-3 or TRBV12-4 and TRBJ1-2; D uncertain. The V end was cut by 8 bases, the J end by 7 bases, with 14 bases between. This CDR3 region has 12 residues. In DNA form, the CDR3 reads TGTGCCAGCGTTACTGGCCCTAGTGGCTACACCTTC. Its protein is CASVTGPSGYTF.